The entry below describes one T cell receptor beta chain. Its antigen is still unknown. The data were taken from a study of T-cell reconstitution after alpha-beta-depleted transplantation in children. General study points: By one year post-transplant, T-cell counts and diversity largely arose from T cells that were newly produced.

CDR3 length: 13 amino acids. Germline-derived CDR1 and CDR2 are MNHEY and SVGEGT. With 8 bases removed from V and 7 bases from J, the gap between germline ends came to 15 bases. Unique molecular identifiers were used in preparing the TCRbeta library. TCRdb used MiXCR to reprocess the PCR reads, holding one entry per CDR3 protein. This table holds approximately 300,000 distinct CDR3 sequences, nearly 8% found once. This receptor was identified in a female patient between 2 and 10 years old who had a stem cell transplant for Fanconi anemia, so the T cells may come from the graft donor. The chain uses TRBV6-2 or TRBV6-3 and TRBJ2-4; D not resolved. The sequencing used peripheral blood, collected 360 days after TCRalphabeta/CD19-depleted stem cell transplant. CDR3: CASSVGWPNIQYF. The CDR3 DNA reads as TGTGCCAGCTCTGTAGGCTGGCCGAACATTCAGTACTTC.